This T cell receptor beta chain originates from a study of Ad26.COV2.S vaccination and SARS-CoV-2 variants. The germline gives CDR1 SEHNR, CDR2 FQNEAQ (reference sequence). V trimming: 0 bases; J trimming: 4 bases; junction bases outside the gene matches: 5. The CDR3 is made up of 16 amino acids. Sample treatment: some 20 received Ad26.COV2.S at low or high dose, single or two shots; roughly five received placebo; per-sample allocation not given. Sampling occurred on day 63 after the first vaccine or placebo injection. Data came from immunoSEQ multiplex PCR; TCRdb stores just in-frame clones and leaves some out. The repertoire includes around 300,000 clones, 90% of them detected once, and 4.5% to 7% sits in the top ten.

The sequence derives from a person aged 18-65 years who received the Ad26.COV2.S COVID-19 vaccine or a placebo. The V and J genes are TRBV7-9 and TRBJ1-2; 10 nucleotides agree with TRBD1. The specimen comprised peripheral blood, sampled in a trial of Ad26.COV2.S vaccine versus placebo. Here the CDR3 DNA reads TGTGCCAGCAGCTTAGCGACGACAGGGGGCTTCTATGGCTACACCTTC. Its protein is CASSLATTGGFYGYTF.